This entry features one T cell receptor (beta chain) sequence. This sample is drawn from a study of cytotoxic CD8 clonotypes in ibrutinib-treated CLL. Only in-frame clones appear in the TCRdb table, and some are missing; sequencing was by immunoSEQ multiplex PCR. The sample holds some 26,000 clones, 85% seen once. Germline CDR1 and CDR2: SNHLY and FYNNEI. CDR3 length: 17 residues. Trimming cost V 8 bases and J 0 bases, with 17 bases left between them. This TCR was sampled from a human donor with chronic lymphocytic leukemia. Sample: PBMCs, taken after 24 months of ibrutinib treatment. V is TRBV2 and J is TRBJ1-6; tentative D call: TRBD1 (5 bases). This CDR3 is CASDPGLSSSYNSPLHF. CDR3 nucleotide sequence: TGTGCCAGCGATCCGGGGCTTTCGAGCTCCTATAATTCACCCCTCCACTTT.